The clone carrying this T cell receptor (beta chain) was recorded at least ten times. Its antigen is as yet unknown. The data belong to a study of spatial heterogeneity in lung cancer. Study summary: Strong correlation linked TCR transcript counts in tumor regions to a T cell module score derived from matched bulk RNA-seq.

Study-wide findings and caveats: Mutation counts in tumors were tracked by counts of expanded intratumoral alpha and beta TCRs.

TCRdb called the 5' RACE reads again in MiXCR, with one record for every CDR3 protein. The sample lists about 13,000 distinct CDR3 sequences, around 3.2% seen once, with 15% to 20% in the top ten. Regarding time point: sample taken at primary tumor resection. Extraction of whole RNA from tumor, nontumor lung or frozen PBMC preceded unsorted sequencing. Germline V gene sequence: CDR1 MNHNS, CDR2 SASEGT. V shed 6 bases and J 0 bases; nucleotides not matched to a gene: 10. The CDR3 has 17 amino acids. This clonotype originated in a male donor with early-stage non-small cell lung cancer. Sequences were derived from lung tumor tissue, sampled at surgery. This rearrangement joins TRBV6-1 to TRBJ2-7; 11 bases align to TRBD2. CDR3 DNA: TGTGCCAGCAGAAACCCCTATAGCGGGGGGGTCTCCTACGAGCAGTACTTC. It translates to CASRNPYSGGVSYEQYF.